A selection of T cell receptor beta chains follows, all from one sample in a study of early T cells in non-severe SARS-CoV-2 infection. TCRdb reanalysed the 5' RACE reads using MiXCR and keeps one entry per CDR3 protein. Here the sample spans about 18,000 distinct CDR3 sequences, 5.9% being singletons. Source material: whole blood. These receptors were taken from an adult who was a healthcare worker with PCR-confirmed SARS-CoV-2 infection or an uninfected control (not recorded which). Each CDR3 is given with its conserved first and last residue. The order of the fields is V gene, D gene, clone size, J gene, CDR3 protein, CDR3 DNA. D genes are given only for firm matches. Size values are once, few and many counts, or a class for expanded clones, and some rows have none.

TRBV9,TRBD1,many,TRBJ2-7,CASSVGQGAYYEQYF,TGTGCCAGCAGCGTGGGACAGGGGGCCTACTACGAGCAGTACTTC
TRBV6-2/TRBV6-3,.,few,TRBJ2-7,CASSTDRNEVYEQYF,TGTGCCAGCAGCACTGACAGAAATGAGGTCTACGAGCAGTACTTC
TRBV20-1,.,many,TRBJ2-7,CSARELRGPYEQYF,TGCAGTGCTAGAGAACTGCGGGGTCCATACGAGCAGTACTTC
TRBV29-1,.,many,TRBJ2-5,CSVDRNTQETQYF,TGCAGCGTTGACCGCAACACCCAAGAGACCCAGTACTTC
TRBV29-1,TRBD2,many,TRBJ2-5,CSVEPAGGLIQETQYF,TGCAGCGTTGAACCAGCGGGAGGCCTGATCCAAGAGACCCAGTACTTC
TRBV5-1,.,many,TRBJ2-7,CASSRYQRSYEQYF,TGCGCCAGCAGCCGCTACCAGCGGAGCTACGAGCAGTACTTC
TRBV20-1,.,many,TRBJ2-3,CSAPITDTQYF,TGCAGTGCCCCAATAACAGATACGCAGTATTTT
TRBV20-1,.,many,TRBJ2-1,CSANLRYNEQFF,TGCAGTGCCAATCTAAGATACAATGAGCAGTTCTTC
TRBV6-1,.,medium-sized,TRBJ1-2,CASRSRGAWYGYTF,TGTGCCAGCAGGTCCCGGGGGGCATGGTATGGCTACACCTTC
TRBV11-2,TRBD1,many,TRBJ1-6,CASSQVRGDRANSPLHF,TGTGCCAGCAGCCAGGTCAGGGGCGACAGGGCTAATTCACCCCTCCACTTT
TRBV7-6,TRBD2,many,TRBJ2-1,CASSLAGGTYNEQFF,TGTGCCAGCAGCTTAGCGGGGGGGACCTACAATGAGCAGTTCTTC
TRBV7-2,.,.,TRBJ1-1,CASSLEFGPEAFF,TGTGCCAGCAGCTTAGAATTCGGGCCTGAAGCTTTCTTT
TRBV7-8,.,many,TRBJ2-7,CASSLGGSEQYF,TGTGCCAGCAGCTTAGGCGGATCCGAGCAGTACTTC
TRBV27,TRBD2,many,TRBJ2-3,CASKGTSGRVRITNTQYF,TGTGCCAGCAAGGGAACTAGCGGAAGGGTGAGAATCACAAATACGCAGTATTTT
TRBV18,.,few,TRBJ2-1,CASSGGRDEQFF,TGTGCCAGCTCAGGGGGAAGGGATGAGCAGTTCTTC
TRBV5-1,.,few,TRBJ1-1,CASRLMTTNTEAFF,TGCGCCAGCAGATTGATGACAACGAACACTGAAGCTTTCTTT
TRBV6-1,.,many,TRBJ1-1,CASSEILWTSAEAFF,TGTGCCAGCAGTGAAATCTTATGGACCTCAGCTGAAGCTTTCTTT
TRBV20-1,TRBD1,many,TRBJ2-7,CSARPGQGASEQYF,TGCAGTGCTAGGCCGGGACAGGGGGCTAGTGAGCAGTACTTC
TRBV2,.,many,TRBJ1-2,CASSRGTLGGQKNSGYTF,TGTGCCAGCAGTCGAGGGACCCTCGGGGGCCAAAAGAACTCTGGCTACACCTTC
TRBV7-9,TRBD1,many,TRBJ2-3,CASSLVRSVRGRGRTDTQYF,TGTGCCAGCAGCTTGGTTCGATCGGTTCGAGGCAGGGGGCGCACAGATACGCAGTATTTT
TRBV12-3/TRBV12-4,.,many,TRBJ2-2,CASSKAGDGELFF,TGTGCCAGCTCGAAGGCAGGGGACGGGGAGCTGTTTTTT
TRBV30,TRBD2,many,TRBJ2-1,CAWLHRAGVSEQFF,TGTGCCTGGTTACATCGAGCGGGAGTGAGTGAGCAGTTCTTC
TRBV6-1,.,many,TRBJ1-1,CASSEAGIEAFF,TGTGCCAGCAGTGAGGCAGGGATTGAAGCTTTCTTT
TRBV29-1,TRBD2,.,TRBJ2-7,CSVVGGSLEQYF,TGCAGCGTTGTGGGCGGGAGCCTCGAGCAGTACTTC